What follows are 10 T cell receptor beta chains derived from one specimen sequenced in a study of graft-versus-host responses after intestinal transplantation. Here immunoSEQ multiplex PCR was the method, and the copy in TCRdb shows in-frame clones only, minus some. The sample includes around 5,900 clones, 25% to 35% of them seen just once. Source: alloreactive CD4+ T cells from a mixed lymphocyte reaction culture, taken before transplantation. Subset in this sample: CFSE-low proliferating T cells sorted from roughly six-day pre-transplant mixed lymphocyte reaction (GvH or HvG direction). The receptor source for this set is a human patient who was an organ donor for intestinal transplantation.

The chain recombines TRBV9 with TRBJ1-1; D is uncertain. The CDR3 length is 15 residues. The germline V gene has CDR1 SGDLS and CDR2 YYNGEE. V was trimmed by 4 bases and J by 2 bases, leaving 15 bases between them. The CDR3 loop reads CASSPRAITNTEAFF. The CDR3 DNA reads TGTGCCAGCAGCCCCCGGGCGATAACTAACACTGAAGCTTTCTTT.

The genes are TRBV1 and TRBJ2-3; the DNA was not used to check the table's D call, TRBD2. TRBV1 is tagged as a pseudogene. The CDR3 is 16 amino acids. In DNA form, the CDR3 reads TGCACCAGCAGCCACAAGGGAGTGGGGAGCACAGATACGCAGTATTTT. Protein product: CTSSHKGVGSTDTQYF.

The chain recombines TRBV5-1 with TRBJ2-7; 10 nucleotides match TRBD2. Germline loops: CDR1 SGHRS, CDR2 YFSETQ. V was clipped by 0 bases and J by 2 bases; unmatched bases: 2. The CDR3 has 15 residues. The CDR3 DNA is TGCGCCAGCAGCTTGGGTCTAGCGGGAGCCTACGAGCAGTACTTC. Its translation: CASSLGLAGAYEQYF.

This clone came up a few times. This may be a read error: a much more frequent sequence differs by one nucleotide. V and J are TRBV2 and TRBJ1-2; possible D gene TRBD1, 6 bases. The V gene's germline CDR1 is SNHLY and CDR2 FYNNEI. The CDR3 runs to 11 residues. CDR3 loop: CACRGHYGYTF. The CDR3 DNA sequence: TGTGCCTGCAGGGGACACTATGGCTACACCTTC.

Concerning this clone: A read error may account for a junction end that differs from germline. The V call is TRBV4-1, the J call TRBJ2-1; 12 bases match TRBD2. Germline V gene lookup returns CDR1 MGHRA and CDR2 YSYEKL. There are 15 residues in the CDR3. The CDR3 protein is CASRPSGRAYNEQFF. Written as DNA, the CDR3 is TGTGCCAGCAGACCTAGCGGGAGGGCCTACAATGAGCAGTTCTTC.

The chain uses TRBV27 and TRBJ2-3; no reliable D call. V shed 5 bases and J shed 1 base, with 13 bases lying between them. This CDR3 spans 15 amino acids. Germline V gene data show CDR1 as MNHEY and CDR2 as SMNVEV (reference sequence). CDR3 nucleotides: TGTGCCAGCAGTGAATATAGGGCGCGCACAGATACGCAGTATTTT. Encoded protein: CASSEYRARTDTQYF.

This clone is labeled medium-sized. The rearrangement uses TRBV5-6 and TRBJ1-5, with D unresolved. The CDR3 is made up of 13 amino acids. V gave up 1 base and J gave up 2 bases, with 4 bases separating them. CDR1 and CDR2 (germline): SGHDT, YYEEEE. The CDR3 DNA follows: TGTGCCAGCAGCTTGCAGGGCAATCAGCCCCAGCATTTT. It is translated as CASSLQGNQPQHF.

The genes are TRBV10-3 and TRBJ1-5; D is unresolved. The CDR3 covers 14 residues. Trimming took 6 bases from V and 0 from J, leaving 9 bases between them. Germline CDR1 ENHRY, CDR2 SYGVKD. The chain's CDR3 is CAISPGYSNQPQHF. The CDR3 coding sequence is TGTGCCATCAGCCCGGGATATAGCAATCAGCCCCAGCATTTT.

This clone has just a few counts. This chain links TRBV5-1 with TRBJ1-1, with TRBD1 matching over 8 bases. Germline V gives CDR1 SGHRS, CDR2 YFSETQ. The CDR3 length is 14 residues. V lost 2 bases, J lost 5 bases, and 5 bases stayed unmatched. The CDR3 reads CASSFGTGWTEAFF. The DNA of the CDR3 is TGCGCCAGCAGCTTTGGGACAGGATGGACTGAAGCTTTCTTT.

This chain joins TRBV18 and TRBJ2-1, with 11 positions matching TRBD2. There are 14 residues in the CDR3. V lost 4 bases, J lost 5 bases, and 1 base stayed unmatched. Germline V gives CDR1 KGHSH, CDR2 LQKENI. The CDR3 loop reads CASSLAGGHNEQFF. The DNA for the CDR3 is TGTGCCAGCTCACTAGCGGGGGGGCACAATGAGCAGTTCTTC.